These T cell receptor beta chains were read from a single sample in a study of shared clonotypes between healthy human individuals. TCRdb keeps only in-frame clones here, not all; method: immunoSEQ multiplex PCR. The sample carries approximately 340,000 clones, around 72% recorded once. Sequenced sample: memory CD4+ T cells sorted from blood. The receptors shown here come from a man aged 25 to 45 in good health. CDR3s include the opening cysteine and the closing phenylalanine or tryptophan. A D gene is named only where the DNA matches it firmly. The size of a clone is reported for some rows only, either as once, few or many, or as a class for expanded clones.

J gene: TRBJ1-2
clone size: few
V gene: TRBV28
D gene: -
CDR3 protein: CASSLPDKHYGYTF
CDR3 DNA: TGTGCCAGCAGTTTACCGGACAAGCACTATGGCTACACCTTC

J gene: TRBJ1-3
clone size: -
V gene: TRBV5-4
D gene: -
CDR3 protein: CASSLGHPSSGNTIYF
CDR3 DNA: TGTGCCAGCAGCTTGGGACACCCGAGCTCTGGAAACACCATATATTTT

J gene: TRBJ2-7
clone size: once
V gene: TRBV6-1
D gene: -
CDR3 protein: CASSVQTGYEQYF
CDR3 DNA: TGTGCCAGCAGTGTCCAGACAGGCTACGAGCAGTACTTC

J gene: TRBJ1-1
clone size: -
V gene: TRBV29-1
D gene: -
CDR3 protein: CSVASGDRGISEAFF
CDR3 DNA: TGCAGCGTTGCATCGGGCGACCGCGGAATTTCTGAAGCTTTCTTT

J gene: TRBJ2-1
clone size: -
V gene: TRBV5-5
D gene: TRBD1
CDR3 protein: CASSSLGTGGGEQFF
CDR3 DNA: TGTGCCAGCAGCTCCCTCGGGACAGGGGGCGGTGAGCAGTTCTTC

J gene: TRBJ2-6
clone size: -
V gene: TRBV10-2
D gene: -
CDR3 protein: CASQEGGMGGANVLTF
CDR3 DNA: TGCGCCTCACAAGAAGGGGGGATGGGAGGGGCCAACGTCCTGACTTTC

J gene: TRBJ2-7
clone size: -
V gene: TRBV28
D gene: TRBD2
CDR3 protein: CASSRGEATSGKQYF
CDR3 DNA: TGTGCCAGCAGCCGGGGAGAGGCGACTAGCGGAAAGCAGTACTTC

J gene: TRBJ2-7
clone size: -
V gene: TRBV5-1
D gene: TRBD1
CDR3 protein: CASSSGTGARTSYEQYF
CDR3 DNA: TGCGCCAGCAGCTCCGGGACAGGGGCCCGTACCTCCTACGAGCAGTACTTC

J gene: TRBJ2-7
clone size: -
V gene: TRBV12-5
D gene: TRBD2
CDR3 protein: CASGFNNTPGLATTSSYEQYF
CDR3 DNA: TGTGCTAGTGGTTTTAACAATACCCCGGGACTAGCAACTACAAGCTCCTACGAGCAGTACTTC

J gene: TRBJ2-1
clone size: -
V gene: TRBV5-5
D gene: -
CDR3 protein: CASSLTGLSYNEQFF
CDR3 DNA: TGTGCCAGCAGCTTGACGGGTTTATCCTACAATGAGCAGTTCTTC

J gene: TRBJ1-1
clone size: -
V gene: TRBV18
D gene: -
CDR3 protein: CASSPTPGDTEAFF
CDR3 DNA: TGTGCCAGCTCACCAACCCCAGGGGACACTGAAGCTTTCTTT

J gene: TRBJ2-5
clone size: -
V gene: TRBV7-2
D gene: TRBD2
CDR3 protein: CASRRLAGGRETQYF
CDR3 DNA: TGTGCCAGCAGGCGACTAGCGGGAGGTCGGGAGACCCAGTACTTC

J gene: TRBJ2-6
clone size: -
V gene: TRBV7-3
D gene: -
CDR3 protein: CASSRGANVLTF
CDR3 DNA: TGTGCCAGCAGCCGCGGGGCCAACGTCCTGACTTTC